Below are 31 T cell receptor beta chains sequenced from a single sample in a study of T cell responses to AZD1222 COVID-19 vaccine. The protocol was immunoSEQ multiplex PCR, while the TCRdb copy is restricted to in-frame clones and leaves out a portion. This sample has 150,000 to 200,000 clones, with under 95% found just once. Specimen: peripheral blood, collected 28 days after the second AZD1222 dose. The receptors here all came from an adult who received the AZD1222 COVID-19 vaccine.

The rearrangement joins TRBV9 to TRBJ1-1; D is uncertain. The V end lost 4 bases, the J end lost 1 base, and 11 bases lay between the germline ends. The CDR3 runs to 14 residues. CDR1 is SGDLS and CDR2 is YYNGEE in the germline V gene. CDR3 sequence: CASSPLPENTEAFF. The CDR3, as DNA: TGTGCCAGCAGCCCCCTTCCAGAGAACACTGAAGCTTTCTTT.

This clone was detected once. V and J are TRBV11-2 and TRBJ2-1; 7 bases map to TRBD2. Germline loops: CDR1 SGHAT, CDR2 FQNNGV. J was trimmed by 8 bases and V by 4 bases; bases with no gene match: 2. The CDR3 has 12 residues. CDR3 sequence: CASSWAGDEQFF. The CDR3 DNA reads as TGTGCCAGCAGCTGGGCGGGGGATGAGCAGTTCTTC.

This clone was counted a single time. A read error may account for a junction end that differs from germline. J is TRBJ2-5 and V is TRBV11-2, with D possibly TRBD1 on 6 matching bases. This CDR3 has 13 residues. Germline V gene lookup returns CDR1 SGHAT and CDR2 FQNNGV. The CDR3, as DNA: TGTGCCAGCAGCTCCGACAGGCAAGGGACCCAGTACTTC. Translation: CASSSDRQGTQYF.

CDR3 sequence reads: CASSPPYQETQYF. The CDR3 DNA is TGTGCCAGCTCACCCCCCTACCAAGAGACCCAGTACTTC. The genes are TRBV18 and TRBJ2-5; D uncertain. The germline CDR1 and CDR2 sequences are KGHSH and LQKENI. The CDR3 spans 13 residues. V lost 3 bases, J lost 0 bases, and 5 bases lay in between.

The chain employs TRBV9 and TRBJ2-7; perhaps TRBD1 as D (5 bases). The germline V and J ends were trimmed by 3 bases and 6 bases, with 16 bases remaining between them. Germline CDR1 SGDLS, CDR2 YYNGEE. The CDR3 is 14 amino acids. CDR3 sequence: CASSDGQGASEQYF. The CDR3 nucleotides are TGTGCCAGCAGCGACGGACAAGGAGCAAGCGAGCAGTACTTC. The variable domain in full, completed from reference TRBV9 and TRBJ2-7, reads DSGVTQTPKHLITATGQRVTLRCSPRSGDLSVYWYQQSLDQGLQFLIQYYNGEERAKGNILERFSAQQFPDLHSELNLSSLELGDSALYFCASSDGQGASEQYFGPGTRLTVT.

The V and J genes are TRBV6-1 and TRBJ1-2; 10 bases agree with TRBD1. This CDR3 contains 16 residues. Germline-derived CDR1 and CDR2 are MNHNS and SASEGT. V gave up 4 bases and J gave up 0 bases; unmatched junction bases: 5. CDR3 coding DNA: TGTGCCAGCAGTGGGACAGGGGGTAGGTCTAACTATGGCTACACCTTC. Its translation: CASSGTGGRSNYGYTF.

The rearrangement links TRBV3-1 (or the pseudogene TRBV3-2) to TRBJ1-2; 10 positions agree with TRBD1. In germline, CDR1 is LGHDT, CDR2 YNNKEL (reference sequence). V lost 3 bases, J lost 4 bases, and 2 bases stayed unmatched. CDR3 length: 14 residues. CDR3 in amino acids: CASSHGTGAYGYTF. The CDR3 DNA follows: TGTGCCAGCAGCCACGGGACAGGGGCCTATGGCTACACCTTC.

The chain employs TRBV18 and TRBJ1-1, with D perhaps TRBD1 (6 bases). V lost 5 bases to trimming and J lost 0 bases, with 19 bases between them. Germline V gene lookup returns CDR1 KGHSH and CDR2 LQKENI. The CDR3 length is 17 residues. The chain's CDR3 is CASSSRRDKGVNTEAFF. Here the CDR3 DNA reads TGTGCCAGCTCATCCCGCCGGGACAAAGGGGTGAACACTGAAGCTTTCTTT.

The gene calls are TRBV6-5 and TRBJ2-1, with a weak D call TRBD2 (5 bases). The CDR3 sequence is 14 residues long. The V end lost 5 bases, the J end lost 6 bases, and 14 bases lay between the germline ends. The germline gives CDR1 MNHEY, CDR2 SVGAGI. CDR3 loop: CASSKTTPLNEQFF. The CDR3 DNA sequence: TGTGCCAGCAGTAAGACTACCCCCCTCAATGAGCAGTTCTTC.

The V call is TRBV10-2, the J call TRBJ2-1; 10 bases agree with TRBD2. The length of the CDR3 is 16 residues. J was trimmed by 0 bases and V by 3 bases; bases with no gene match: 2. Germline CDR1 and CDR2: WSHSY and SAAADI. CDR3 coding DNA: TGCGCCAGCAGTGAAGCGGGAGGGAGCTCCTACAATGAGCAGTTCTTC. Its translation: CASSEAGGSSYNEQFF.

This clone has more than one count but fewer than ten. The chain carries TRBV7-9 and TRBJ1-2; TRBD1 agrees at 7 bases. V lost 2 bases and J lost 4; bases outside the gene matches: 7. This CDR3 comprises 15 residues. Germline CDR1 is SEHNR and CDR2 is FQNEAQ (reference sequence). Here the CDR3 reads CASSLRGTASYGYTF. The CDR3 DNA reads TGTGCCAGCAGCTTAAGGGGGACAGCGTCCTATGGCTACACCTTC.

J is TRBJ1-6 and V is TRBV18, with D perhaps matching TRBD1 (5 bases). From germline, CDR1 is KGHSH and CDR2 LQKENI. V lost 3 bases, J lost 9 bases, and 18 bases lay in between. This CDR3 comprises 16 residues. The CDR3: CASSPIHIRDSSPLHF. The DNA for the CDR3 is TGTGCCAGCTCACCTATCCACATACGGGACTCTTCACCCCTCCACTTT.

The chain combines TRBV13 with TRBJ2-1; 8 bases line up with TRBD2. The CDR3 runs to 17 residues. Trimming removed 4 bases from V and 4 bases from J; junction bases left unmatched: 12. Germline CDR1 and CDR2: PRHDT and FYEKMQ (reference sequence). The CDR3 reads CASSYRSGSRVYNEQFF. Here the CDR3 DNA reads TGTGCCAGCAGCTACCGGAGCGGGAGCAGGGTTTACAATGAGCAGTTCTTC.

J is TRBJ1-2 and V is TRBV11-2, with D maybe TRBD1 (5 bases). V lost 5 bases and J lost 7, with 14 bases in between. The CDR3 covers 13 residues. CDR1 SGHAT and CDR2 FQNNGV come from the germline V gene. The CDR3 protein is CASSPHTGGGYTF. The CDR3 DNA follows: TGTGCCAGCAGCCCCCATACCGGGGGTGGCTACACCTTC.

This chain joins TRBV4-1 and TRBJ1-1; 7 nucleotides agree with TRBD1. V lost 0 bases, J lost 5 bases, and 9 bases stayed unmatched. This CDR3 has 16 residues. The germline V gene encodes CDR1 MGHRA and CDR2 YSYEKL. The CDR3 region is CASSQDRGGGMTEAFF. CDR3 bases: TGCGCCAGCAGCCAAGATCGGGGAGGGGGCATGACTGAAGCTTTCTTT.

This clone showed up just once. The chain joins TRBV29-1 to TRBJ1-2, with unresolved D. CDR1 is SQVTM, CDR2 ANQGSEA, per germline. Trimming took 1 base from V and 8 from J, leaving 14 bases between them. This CDR3 spans 13 amino acids. The CDR3 nucleotides read TGCAGCGTTGAAGGGGAGGGTTTAAGCGGCTACACCTTC. It codes for CSVEGEGLSGYTF.

The chain links TRBV7-9 to TRBJ2-2; 7 bases agree with TRBD1. Germline values: CDR1 SEHNR, CDR2 FQNEAQ (reference sequence). The ends lost 2 bases at V and 2 bases at J; junction bases unmatched: 11. CDR3 length: 18 residues. The CDR3 sequence is CASSLRQGRGPNTGELFF. The CDR3 DNA reads as TGTGCCAGCAGCTTACGACAGGGTAGGGGACCCAACACCGGGGAGCTGTTTTTT.

There are a few counts of this clone. The chain is built from TRBV5-1 and TRBJ2-7; perhaps D is TRBD1 or TRBD2 (6 bases each). Trimming cost V 9 bases and J 2 bases, with 21 bases left between them. CDR3 length: 15 amino acids. Germline CDR1 SGHRS, CDR2 YFSETQ. The CDR3 here is CATKQGYSGTYEQYF. CDR3 sequence (DNA): TGCGCCACCAAGCAGGGGTATAGCGGAACCTACGAGCAGTACTTC.

The gene calls are TRBV30 and TRBJ1-5; D gene uncertain. Trimming removed 5 bases at V and 5 bases at J, with 7 bases between. This CDR3 has 11 amino acids. Per the germline V gene, CDR1 is GTSNPN and CDR2 is SVGIG (reference sequence). The CDR3 nucleotides are TGTGCCTGGGGGATTGATCAGCCCCAGCATTTT. Encoded protein: CAWGIDQPQHF.

The chain links TRBV5-8 to TRBJ2-5, with D unclear. Germline CDR1 SGHTS, CDR2 YDEGEE. CDR3 size: 11 residues. Trimming took 2 bases from V and 10 from J, leaving 9 bases between them. The CDR3 is CASSFGSNQYF. The CDR3, as DNA: TGTGCCAGCAGCTTTGGCTCTAACCAGTACTTC.

This clone was observed once. The chain couples TRBV6-2 or TRBV6-3 to TRBJ2-7; D gene unclear. This CDR3 contains 14 residues. Trimming took 5 bases from V and 2 from J, leaving 13 bases between them. Germline CDR1 reads MNHEY; CDR2 reads SVGEGT. CDR3: CASSTLSPPYEQYF. The DNA of the CDR3 is TGTGCCAGCAGTACTTTGAGCCCTCCCTACGAGCAGTACTTC.

The rearrangement links TRBV19 to TRBJ1-5; no clear D gene. CDR3 size: 13 residues. Germline V CDR1 and CDR2: LNHDA, SQIVND (reference sequence). Between the trimmed V and J ends, which lost 8 bases and 0 bases, there was a span of 8 bases. This chain's CDR3 is CASGLGSNQPQHF. The CDR3 DNA reads as TGTGCCAGTGGCCTGGGTAGCAATCAGCCCCAGCATTTT.

The CDR3 DNA sequence: TGTGCCAGCAGCCAACAGGCGGGGTATACAGATACGCAGTATTTT. Translated, it gives CASSQQAGYTDTQYF. V is TRBV3-1 (or the pseudogene TRBV3-2) and J is TRBJ2-3, with D possibly TRBD2 on 6 matching bases. Germline V gives CDR1 LGHDT, CDR2 YNNKEL (reference sequence). The CDR3 length is 15 residues. The ends were cut back, 2 bases at V and 3 bases at J, with 12 bases in the middle.

The chain is built from TRBV5-1 and TRBJ2-3, with TRBD2 matching 10 bases. The V and J ends lost 4 bases and 4 bases, in that order; junction bases with no gene match: 12. Per the germline V gene, CDR1 is SGHRS and CDR2 is YFSETQ. The CDR3 consists of 17 residues. The CDR3 DNA reads as TGCGCCAGCAGCGCCGTCCTCAGCGGGAGGGCCGCAGATACGCAGTATTTT. Residues: CASSAVLSGRAADTQYF.

The rearrangement uses TRBV5-4 and TRBJ1-3; TRBD1 might be the D (5 bases). Looked up from germline, CDR1 is SGHNT and CDR2 is YYREEE (reference sequence). CDR3 length equals 16 residues. The V end was cut by 4 bases, the J end by 0 bases, with 14 bases between. The CDR3 loop is CASSQGLLSSGNTIYF. The CDR3 nucleotides read TGTGCCAGCAGCCAGGGACTGCTGAGCTCTGGAAACACCATATATTTT.

A note on this clone: Other DNA sequences in the sample encode the same CDR3. This chain joins TRBV27 and TRBJ2-1, with unresolved D. The CDR3 length is 11 residues. V was trimmed by 1 base and J by 7 bases, leaving 2 bases between them. Germline values: CDR1 MNHEY, CDR2 SMNVEV (reference sequence). This CDR3 reads CASSLLNEQFF. Written as DNA, the CDR3 is TGTGCCAGCAGTTTATTAAATGAGCAGTTCTTC.

V gene TRBV4-2 combines with J gene TRBJ1-2, with D hard to call. Germline assignment: CDR1 LGHNA and CDR2 YNFKEQ. The V and J ends lost 0 bases and 6 bases respectively, with 14 bases between them. The CDR3 spans 15 residues. Here the CDR3 reads CASSQDLFTLDGYTF. For the CDR3, the DNA is TGTGCCAGCAGCCAAGATCTCTTTACGCTGGATGGCTACACCTTC.

The rearrangement links TRBV24-1 to TRBJ2-3; D uncertain. This CDR3 contains 13 residues. Germline V gene sequence: CDR1 KGHDR, CDR2 SFDVKD. V shed 1 base and J shed 3 bases, with 4 bases lying between them. In nucleotides, the CDR3 is TGTGCCACCAGTGATTTTATGACAGATACGCAGTATTTT. Translating gives CATSDFMTDTQYF.

The chain links TRBV6-1 to TRBJ2-7; no firm D call. The CDR3 is 15 residues long. V was pared by 1 base and J by 6 bases, with 16 bases between. The germline V gene encodes CDR1 MNHNS and CDR2 SASEGT. CDR3 region: CASSEGSSERGEQYF. CDR3 DNA: TGTGCCAGCAGTGAAGGGTCGTCGGAGCGAGGCGAGCAGTACTTC.

With regard to this clone: One junction end does not reproduce the germline sequence, and a read error may be involved. The gene calls are TRBV12-3 or TRBV12-4 and TRBJ2-1; D assignment may be TRBD1 or TRBD2 (5 bases each). CDR3 length equals 13 residues. In DNA form, the CDR3 reads TGTGCCAGCAGTTTGGAAGGGGCAGCAAGAGGGATCTTC. It translates to CASSLEGAARGIF.

The V and J genes are TRBV9 and TRBJ2-7; TRBD2 might be the D (6 bases). V was pared by 4 bases and J by 6 bases, with 17 bases between. Germline assignment: CDR1 SGDLS and CDR2 YYNGEE. The CDR3 has 14 residues. The CDR3 sequence is CASSLLAEPGEQYF. Here the CDR3 DNA reads TGTGCCAGCAGCCTCTTAGCGGAGCCGGGCGAGCAGTACTTC.